A selection of T cell receptor beta chains follows, all from one sample in a study of blood T cell repertoires in COVID-19. The assay was immunoSEQ multiplex PCR, and TCRdb's table has in-frame clones only and misses some. The sample gives almost 400,000 clones, roughly 90% of which show up once; about 1.7% is in the top ten. Sequencing was carried out using PBMCs or T cells enriched from blood (not recorded which). The source of these receptors is a woman aged 30 to 39 who had recovered from COVID-19. Both conserved end residues are part of each CDR3. The D gene is left open where the match is weak. Not every row has a clone size; where given, it reads once, few, many or a size class.

>NA|TRBD1|TRBJ1-5|TRBV6-6
CASSAPDRGGNQPQHF
TGTGCCAGCAGCGCCCCGGACAGGGGGGGTAATCAGCCCCAGCATTTT
>NA|NA|TRBJ1-4|TRBV9
CASSFRAGPKLFF
TGTGCCAGCAGCTTCAGGGCAGGTCCGAAACTGTTTTTT
>NA|TRBD2|TRBJ2-5|TRBV7-2
CASSPGRGEGTQYF
TGTGCCAGCAGCCCGGGGCGGGGGGAAGGGACCCAGTACTTC
>NA|TRBD2|TRBJ2-3|TRBV4-2
CASSQVLAGADTQYF
TGTGCCAGCAGCCAAGTCCTAGCGGGGGCAGATACGCAGTATTTT
>NA|NA|TRBJ2-5|TRBV7-7
CASSLGGRGDGETQYF
TGTGCCAGCAGCTTGGGGGGCAGGGGGGATGGAGAGACCCAGTACTTC
>NA|NA|TRBJ1-5|TRBV14
CASSLGVGQPQHF
TGTGCCAGCAGTCTAGGGGTGGGTCAGCCCCAGCATTTT
>NA|TRBD1|TRBJ1-1|TRBV3-1/TRBV3-2
CASSQYRGSTEAFF
TGTGCCAGCAGCCAATACAGGGGCAGCACTGAAGCTTTCTTT
>once|TRBD2|TRBJ2-1|TRBV12-3/TRBV12-4
CASSGGLAPRFF
TGTGCCAGCAGCGGTGGACTAGCCCCCAGGTTCTTC
>NA|NA|TRBJ1-4|TRBV13
CASAQGNSGEKLFF
TGTGCCAGCGCCCAGGGGAATTCAGGGGAAAAACTGTTTTTT
>NA|TRBD1|TRBJ2-1|TRBV14
CASSQSQGGPDNEQFF
TGTGCCAGCAGCCAATCACAGGGGGGCCCAGACAATGAGCAGTTCTTC
>NA|TRBD1|TRBJ1-4|TRBV9
CASSSTGGMDEKLFF
TGTGCCAGCAGTTCCACAGGGGGGATGGATGAAAAACTGTTTTTT
>NA|TRBD2|TRBJ2-1|TRBV11-3
CASSLGKTSGRVGEQFF
TGTGCCAGCAGCTTAGGAAAGACTAGCGGGAGAGTTGGTGAGCAGTTCTTC
>NA|NA|TRBJ2-3|TRBV27
CASASGVSTDTQYF
TGTGCCAGCGCTTCCGGGGTTAGCACAGATACGCAGTATTTT
>once|TRBD1|TRBJ2-5|TRBV9
CASSLGTGEETQYF
TGTGCCAGCAGCTTAGGGACAGGGGAAGAGACCCAGTACTTC
>many|TRBD1|TRBJ1-6|TRBV5-4
CASSWGQGNSPLHF
TGTGCCAGCAGCTGGGGACAGGGAAATTCACCCCTCCACTTT
>NA|NA|TRBJ1-1|TRBV6-6
CASSIGGFGEAFF
TGTGCCAGCAGTATAGGGGGATTTGGTGAAGCTTTCTTT